A selection of T cell receptor beta chains follows, all from one sample in a study of identical twins. TCRdb re-analysed the 5' RACE reads in MiXCR, keeping a single row per CDR3 protein. Altogether 200,000 to 300,000 distinct CDR3 sequences are present, more than 9% being singletons, with the ten largest covering 10%. The source material was memory T cells sorted from blood. Every receptor here comes from a man between 45 and 60 years old in good health. Each CDR3 is given with its conserved first and last residue. A D gene is named only where the DNA matches it firmly. Clone size is shown for a subset of rows, as once, few, many or a class of expanded clone.

J,D,V,size,DNA,CDR3
TRBJ1-2,TRBD1,TRBV19,few,TGTGCCAGTAAGAATCACAGGGGAACGGGTGGCTACACCTTC,CASKNHRGTGGYTF
TRBJ2-6,TRBD2,TRBV20-1,.,TGCAGTGCTAGAGATAACCAGCGGGGATACTCTGGGGCCAACGTCCTGACTTTC,CSARDNQRGYSGANVLTF
TRBJ1-4,.,TRBV6-1,many,TGTGCCAGCAGAAGGACCGCCGGTGGTGAAAAACTGTTTTTT,CASRRTAGGEKLFF
TRBJ2-2,.,TRBV12-3/TRBV12-4,.,TGTGCCGCCGGCAGGGCCAGCATAGACACCGGGGAGCTGTTTTTT,CAAGRASIDTGELFF
TRBJ1-1,.,TRBV2,.,TGTGCCAGCAGTGCTGGAATGAACACTGAAGCTTTCTTT,CASSAGMNTEAFF
TRBJ2-1,TRBD2,TRBV7-3,few,TGTGCCAGCAGCCAAGCGGGAGGGCCGGGGTTGCGCAATGAGCAGTTCTTC,CASSQAGGPGLRNEQFF
TRBJ2-7,TRBD2,TRBV30,once,TGTGCCTGGAGTGTACGGAGCGGGAGGGCTCGCGAGCAGTACTTC,CAWSVRSGRAREQYF
TRBJ2-5,.,TRBV20-1,many,TGCAGTGCTAGAAGCAGGGGACGTGAGACCCAGTACTTC,CSARSRGRETQYF
TRBJ1-3,.,TRBV29-1,many,TGCAGCGTTGTTGGAAACACCATATATTTT,CSVVGNTIYF
TRBJ1-5,.,TRBV4-3,.,TGCGCCAGCAGCCAAGATTCGTACGGGGCCAATCAGCCCCAGCATTTT,CASSQDSYGANQPQHF
TRBJ1-2,.,TRBV28,many,TGTGCCAGCAGTTTAGGGGACTATGGCTACACCTTC,CASSLGDYGYTF
TRBJ2-1,.,TRBV7-9,.,TGTGCCAGCAGCTTAGGTGGGACCCACAACAATGAGCAGTTCTTC,CASSLGGTHNNEQFF
TRBJ2-3,TRBD1,TRBV20-1,few,TGCAGTGCTAAGACAGGGAATGTAGATACGCAGTATTTT,CSAKTGNVDTQYF
TRBJ2-3,TRBD2,TRBV15,.,TGTGCCACCAGCAGAGAAGGGGAAACTAGCGGGAGTACAGATACGCAGTATTTT,CATSREGETSGSTDTQYF
TRBJ2-2,.,TRBV4-3,few,TGCGCCAGCAGCCACTCCGGGGAGCTGTTTTTT,CASSHSGELFF
TRBJ2-3,TRBD2,TRBV12-3/TRBV12-4,many,TGTGCCAGCAGTTCCTCGGGACTAGCGGACAGGGATTTT,CASSSSGLADRDF
TRBJ2-3,TRBD2,TRBV6-2/TRBV6-3,many,TGTGCCAGCCGCGTCAGCGGGGTTCGCACAGATACGCAGTATTTT,CASRVSGVRTDTQYF
TRBJ2-5,.,TRBV5-1,many,TGCGCCAGCAGTCGATCAGGGGAGACTCAAGAGACCCAGTACTTC,CASSRSGETQETQYF
TRBJ2-7,TRBD1,TRBV7-8,.,TGTGCCAGCAGCTCCGGGACAGGGGGCGTGGGTGAGCAGTACTTC,CASSSGTGGVGEQYF
TRBJ2-7,TRBD2,TRBV5-6,.,TGTGCCAGCAGCGGTCGACTAGCCTCGATCTACGAGCAGTACTTC,CASSGRLASIYEQYF
TRBJ1-4,.,TRBV7-8,.,TGTGCCAGCAGCCTAGGGGGGGCGGCAACTAATGAAAAACTGTTTTTT,CASSLGGAATNEKLFF
TRBJ1-4,TRBD1,TRBV28,few,TGTGCCAGCAGGACAGGGAGTGTCGCTAATGAAAAACTGTTTTTT,CASRTGSVANEKLFF
TRBJ1-5,.,TRBV11-2,.,TGTGCCAGCAGCTACCCCCGGGAGCCTAATCAGCCCCAGCATTTT,CASSYPREPNQPQHF
TRBJ1-4,.,TRBV4-3,few,TGCGCCAGCAGCCAAGAATCGGGACTGAGAAATGAAAAACTGTTTTTT,CASSQESGLRNEKLFF